The entry below describes one T cell receptor beta chain. The method was immunoSEQ multiplex PCR; TCRdb's version includes in-frame clones alone and lacks a portion of them. The sample shows 85,000 to 120,000 clones, approximately 82% of them seen only once. The entry originates in a study of blood T cell repertoires in COVID-19. Study in general: Sites in the United States, Italy and Spain provided acute and convalescent COVID-19 samples. From T cells, B-cell-depleted T cells, or PBMCs came the material, which was cDNA or gDNA.

The V end lost 3 bases, the J end lost 4 bases, and 12 bases lay between the germline ends. The germline V gene encodes CDR1 DFQATT and CDR2 SNEGSKA (reference sequence). This CDR3 is 13 amino acids long. V usage is TRBV20-1 and J usage is TRBJ1-1; D perhaps matches TRBD1 (5 bases). The sequenced material came from peripheral blood. The origin of this receptor is a man aged 55 to 70 with active or convalescent COVID-19. CDR3: CSASFVGGTEAFF. The DNA for the CDR3 is TGCAGTGCTAGTTTCGTGGGGGGCACTGAAGCTTTCTTT.